This T cell receptor beta chain was retrieved from a study of control samples from healthy donors and cancer patients. Clones were read by immunoSEQ multiplex PCR, and TCRdb kept only the in-frame ones, dropping some. Among some 130,000 clones, approximately 90% were seen once, and the ten largest hold roughly 8.7%. Germline V gene data show CDR1 as LGHDT and CDR2 as YNNKEL (reference sequence). V gave up 0 bases and J gave up 8 bases, with 6 bases separating them. The CDR3 sequence is 12 residues long. This clone was seen a single time. The TCR was taken from a young woman in good health. Sequencing used blood. The genes are TRBV3-1 (or the pseudogene TRBV3-2) and TRBJ2-3, with D hard to call. Here the CDR3 reads CASSQDRGTQYF. Written as DNA, the CDR3 is TGTGCCAGCAGCCAAGACCGTGGTACGCAGTATTTT.